Sequencing of this T cell receptor beta chain was carried out in a study of vaccination and CD4 T cells after COVID-19. The Oncomine TCR Beta short-read assay sequenced DNA from cultured CD4+ T cells. Scientists extracted genomic DNA from CD4+ T cells grown in culture. TCRdb processed the PCR reads anew with MiXCR; each CDR3 protein has one entry. The table has 6,000 to 8,500 distinct CDR3 sequences, roughly 32% seen once. This CDR3 is built from 14 residues. Trimming shortened V by 8 bases and J by 3 bases, and 16 bases separated the two germline ends. The germline V gene has CDR1 MNHNS and CDR2 SASEGT. Regarding this clonotype: What it binds is unknown.

Treatment of the sample: roughly 10-day PBMC culture with coronavirus spike peptide pools or control peptides (ViraFEST assay). According to the study, CD4+ T cells from the unexposed donor were gathered ahead of the COVID-19 pandemic (2011-2018). Available cell numbers determined whether unexposed-donor CD4+ T cells were probed with SARS-CoV-2 S/N and four cold-coronavirus spikes. J is TRBJ1-1 and V is TRBV6-1; D ambiguous. The source is a human donor in good health. The specimen sequenced was CD4+ T cells from blood, cultured in vitro. CDR3 in amino acids: CASERKGTYTEAFF. The DNA of the CDR3 is TGTGCCAGCGAGAGAAAGGGAACGTACACTGAAGCTTTCTTT.